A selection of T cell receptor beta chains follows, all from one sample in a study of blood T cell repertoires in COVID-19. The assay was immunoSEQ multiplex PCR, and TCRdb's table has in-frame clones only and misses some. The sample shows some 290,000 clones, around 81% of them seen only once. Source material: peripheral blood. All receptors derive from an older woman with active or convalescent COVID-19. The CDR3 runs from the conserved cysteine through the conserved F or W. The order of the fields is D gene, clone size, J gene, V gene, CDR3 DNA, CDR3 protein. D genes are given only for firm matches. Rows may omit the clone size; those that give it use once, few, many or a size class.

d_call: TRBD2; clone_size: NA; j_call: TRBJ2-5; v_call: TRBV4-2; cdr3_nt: TGTGCCAGCAGCAAATCGACTAGCGGGGGAGAGTACCAAGAGACCCAGTACTTC; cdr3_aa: CASSKSTSGGEYQETQYF
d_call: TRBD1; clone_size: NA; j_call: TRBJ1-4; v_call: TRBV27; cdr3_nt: TGTGCCAGCAGCCCCATACAGGGGTCCCTGGATGCTAATGAAAAACTGTTTTTT; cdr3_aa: CASSPIQGSLDANEKLFF
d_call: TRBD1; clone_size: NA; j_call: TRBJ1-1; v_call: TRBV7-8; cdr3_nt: TGTGCCAGCAGCCTGGACAGGGTGAACACTGAAGCTTTCTTT; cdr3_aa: CASSLDRVNTEAFF
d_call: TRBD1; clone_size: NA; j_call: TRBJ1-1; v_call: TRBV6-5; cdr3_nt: TGTGCCAGCAGTTACGGACAGGACATGAACACTGAAGCTTTCTTT; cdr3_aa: CASSYGQDMNTEAFF
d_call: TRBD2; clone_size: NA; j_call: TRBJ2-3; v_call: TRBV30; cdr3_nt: TGTGCCTGGCGGACTAGAGGCACAGATACGCAGTATTTT; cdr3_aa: CAWRTRGTDTQYF
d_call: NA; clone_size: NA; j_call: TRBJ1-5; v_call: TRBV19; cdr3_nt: TGTGCCAGTAACCGGCAGGGGTGGAGCAATCAGCCCCAGCATTTT; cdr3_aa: CASNRQGWSNQPQHF
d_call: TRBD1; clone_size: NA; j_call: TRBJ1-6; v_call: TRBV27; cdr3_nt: TGTGCCAGCAGCCGACAGGGGAGCTCCTATAATTCACCCCTCCACTTT; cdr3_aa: CASSRQGSSYNSPLHF
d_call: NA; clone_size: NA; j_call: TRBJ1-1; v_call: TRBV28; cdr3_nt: TGTGCCAGCAGAGACCCAGTGGGGGCTGCAGCTTTCTTT; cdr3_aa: CASRDPVGAAAFF
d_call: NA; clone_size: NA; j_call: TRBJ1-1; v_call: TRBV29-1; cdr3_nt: TGCAGCGCTGCGGACACCCTAACTGAAGCTTTCTTT; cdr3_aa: CSAADTLTEAFF
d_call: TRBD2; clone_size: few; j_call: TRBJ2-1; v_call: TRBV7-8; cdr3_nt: TGTGCCAGCAGCTTAGGGCTAGCGGGGACTTACAATGAGCAGTTCTTC; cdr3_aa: CASSLGLAGTYNEQFF
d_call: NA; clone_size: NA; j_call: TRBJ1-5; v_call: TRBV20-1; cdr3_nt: TGCAGTGCTAGTAAGGGGCGGCAGCCGAATCAGCCCCAGCATTTT; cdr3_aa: CSASKGRQPNQPQHF
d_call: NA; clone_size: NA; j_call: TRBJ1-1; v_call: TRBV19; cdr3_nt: TGTGCCAGTAGCACCTGGGGCAGCGGGGGCACTGAAGCTTTCTTT; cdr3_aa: CASSTWGSGGTEAFF
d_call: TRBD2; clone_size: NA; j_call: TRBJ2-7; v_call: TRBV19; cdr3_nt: TGTGCCAGTAGCCCCCCAGCGGGGGGCTCCTACGAGCAGTACTTC; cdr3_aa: CASSPPAGGSYEQYF
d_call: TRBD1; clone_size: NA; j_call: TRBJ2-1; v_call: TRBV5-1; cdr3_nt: TGCGCCAGCAGCCTAATAGCTTCCGGGACAGGGGAATACAATGAGCAGTTCTTC; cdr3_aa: CASSLIASGTGEYNEQFF
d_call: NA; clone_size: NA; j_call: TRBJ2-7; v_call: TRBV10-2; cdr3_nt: TGCGCCAGCACCACGACTGATTACTCCTACGAGCAGTACTTC; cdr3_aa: CASTTTDYSYEQYF
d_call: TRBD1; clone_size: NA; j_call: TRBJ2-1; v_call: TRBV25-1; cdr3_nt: TGTGCCAGCAGTGTCTGGGGACAGGCCAGGGGTCCACACAATGAGCAGTTCTTC; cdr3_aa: CASSVWGQARGPHNEQFF
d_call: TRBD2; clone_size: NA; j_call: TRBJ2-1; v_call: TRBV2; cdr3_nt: TGTGCCAGCCCCATGGGGGCGGGGGGCTACAATGAGCAGTTCTTC; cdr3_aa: CASPMGAGGYNEQFF
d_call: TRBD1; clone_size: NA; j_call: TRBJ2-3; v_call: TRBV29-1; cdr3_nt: TGCAGCGTTGAGGGGACAGGGGCAGATACGCAGTATTTT; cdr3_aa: CSVEGTGADTQYF
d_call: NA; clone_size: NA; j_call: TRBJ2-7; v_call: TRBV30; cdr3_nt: TGTGCCTGGAGCAAGGGGCCCTACGAGCAGTACTTC; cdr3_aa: CAWSKGPYEQYF